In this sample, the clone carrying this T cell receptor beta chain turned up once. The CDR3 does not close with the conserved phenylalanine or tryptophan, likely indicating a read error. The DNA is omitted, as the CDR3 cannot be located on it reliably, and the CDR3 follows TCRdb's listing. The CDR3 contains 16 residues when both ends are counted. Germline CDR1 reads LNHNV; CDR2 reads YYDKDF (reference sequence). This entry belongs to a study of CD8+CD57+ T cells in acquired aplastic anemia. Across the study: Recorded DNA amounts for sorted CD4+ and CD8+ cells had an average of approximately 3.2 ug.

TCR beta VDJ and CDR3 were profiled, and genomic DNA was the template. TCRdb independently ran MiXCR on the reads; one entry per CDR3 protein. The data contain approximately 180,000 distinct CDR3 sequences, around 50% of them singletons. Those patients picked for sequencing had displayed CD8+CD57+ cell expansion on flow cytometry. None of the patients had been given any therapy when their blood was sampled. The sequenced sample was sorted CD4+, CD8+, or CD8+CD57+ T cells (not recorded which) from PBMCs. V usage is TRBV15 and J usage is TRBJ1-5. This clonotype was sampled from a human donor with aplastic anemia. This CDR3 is CATSIQGRQGNQPQRL.